The clone carrying this T cell receptor beta chain showed up many times. Its antigen is currently unknown. A roughly 9.3 ml volume of fresh peripheral blood provided the PBMCs. This specimen belongs to a study of T cells in Graves' hyperthyroidism and ophthalmopathy. Study-wide findings and caveats: Within blood appeared most thyroid clonotypes that had expanded above 0.001. Stable hyperthyroidism was separated from ophthalmopathy by a model based on 13 V-J features. The model anticipated ophthalmopathy a median approximately 6.6 months pre-onset.

Template material for amplifying TCR beta CDR3 regions consisted of RNA transcripts. The HTBI primer set served for first-round RT-PCR of the TCR CDR3. Each CDR3 protein is one row after TCRdb ran MiXCR on the multiplex PCR reads. The sample contains about 400,000 distinct CDR3 sequences, 11% to 15% of which appear only once. This CDR3 comprises 15 residues. Trimming shortened V by 7 bases and J by 6 bases, and 22 bases separated the two germline ends. CDR1 MNHNS and CDR2 SASEGT come from the germline V gene. The specimen was blood. The sequence was collected from a man aged 50 to 60 with Graves' ophthalmopathy. The chain carries TRBV6-1 and TRBJ2-7; possible D gene TRBD1, 5 bases. In DNA form, the CDR3 reads TGTGCCAGCAACGGCAGGGCGGTTGTCCTGGGCGAGCAGTACTTC. It translates to CASNGRAVVLGEQYF.